This T cell receptor beta chain derives from a study of T-cell reconstitution after alpha-beta-depleted transplantation in children. The study, taken as a whole, reports: T-cell numbers and diversity, one year after transplant, stemmed largely from T cells that were newly produced. Expanded clones from the graft, numbering several hundred, reportedly supplied alpha-beta T cells about two months after transplant. Certain patients had high TCRbeta diversity at day 60, and it came from recipient T cells and thymic progenitors that survived.

A TCRbeta library incorporating unique molecular identifiers was prepared. TCRdb re-derived calls from the PCR reads in MiXCR, one entry per CDR3 protein. The sample has hundreds of thousands of distinct CDR3 sequences, roughly 25% seen once. Regarding this clonotype: Its cognate antigen is unknown.

V lost 2 bases to trimming and J lost 7 bases, with 14 bases between them. The CDR3 has 15 amino acids. This TCR was sampled from a female patient aged 2 to 10 who had a stem cell transplant for congenital amegakaryocytic thrombocytopenia, so the T cells may come from the graft donor. Sequencing used PBMCs, mostly from graft donor cells, obtained 360 days after TCRalphabeta/CD19-depleted stem cell transplant. J is TRBJ2-2 and V is TRBV12-3 or TRBV12-4; D possibly corresponds to TRBD1 (5 bases). The CDR3 sequence is CASSLRAVRGGELFF. In nucleotides, the CDR3 is TGTGCCAGCAGTTTAAGAGCCGTAAGGGGCGGGGAGCTGTTTTTT.